This T cell receptor beta chain stems from a study of blood T cells in healthy people across ages. Germline CDR1 is DFQATT and CDR2 is SNEGSKA (reference sequence). The CDR3 totals 12 residues. V was trimmed by 1 base and J by 1 base, leaving 5 bases between them. This clonotype showed up many times. Combining a sample-barcoded 5' primer with a J-beta primer mix, a second PCR ran for 7 to 11 cycles. TCRdb passed the 5' RACE reads through MiXCR, listing each CDR3 protein once. The table has approximately 1,100,000 distinct CDR3 sequences, 40% to 55% seen once. This chain links TRBV20-1 with TRBJ2-7; D not certain. The receptor comes from a woman aged 55 to 70 in good health. Sequencing was carried out using blood. The CDR3 coding sequence is TGCAGTGCTAGAGGGCAGTCCTACGAGCAGTACTTC. Protein product: CSARGQSYEQYF.